A selection of T cell receptor beta chains follows, all from one sample in a study. TCRdb used MiXCR to reprocess the 5' RACE reads, holding one entry per CDR3 protein. The sample has about 8,200 distinct CDR3 sequences, roughly two thirds seen once. The sample comprised tumor-infiltrating naive CD4+ T cells sorted from the breast tumor. These receptors were taken from a female donor with breast cancer. CDR3s include the opening cysteine and the closing phenylalanine or tryptophan. The order of the fields is J gene, V gene, CDR3 protein.

j_call: TRBJ2-5; v_call: TRBV15; cdr3_aa: CATSRGDEETQYF
j_call: TRBJ2-1; v_call: TRBV4-2; cdr3_aa: CASSQGGYYNEQFF
j_call: TRBJ1-2; v_call: TRBV6-1; cdr3_aa: CASASPGGVYGYTF
j_call: TRBJ2-1; v_call: TRBV5-1; cdr3_aa: CASSPRLAGDQVQFF
j_call: TRBJ2-7; v_call: TRBV7-8; cdr3_aa: CASSLMARELDEQYF
j_call: TRBJ1-1; v_call: TRBV20-1; cdr3_aa: CSATTDGRTEAFF
j_call: TRBJ1-2; v_call: TRBV7-3; cdr3_aa: CASSPTGVYGYTF
j_call: TRBJ2-3; v_call: TRBV7-3; cdr3_aa: CASSSAVSTDTQYF
j_call: TRBJ1-2; v_call: TRBV28; cdr3_aa: CATLRQYGYTF
j_call: TRBJ2-1; v_call: TRBV7-3; cdr3_aa: CASSSGEGGGNEQFF
j_call: TRBJ1-1; v_call: TRBV29-1; cdr3_aa: CSVNTGAMNTEAFF
j_call: TRBJ1-1; v_call: TRBV12-3/TRBV12-4; cdr3_aa: CASSLTGSTEAFF
j_call: TRBJ2-1; v_call: TRBV20-1; cdr3_aa: CSASDGYSGGF
j_call: TRBJ2-5; v_call: TRBV7-9; cdr3_aa: CASRGQGGQETQYF
j_call: TRBJ1-6; v_call: TRBV28; cdr3_aa: CASGGAGTVTLHF
j_call: TRBJ2-3; v_call: TRBV29-1; cdr3_aa: CSVLTSGSTDTQYF
j_call: TRBJ2-1; v_call: TRBV5-8; cdr3_aa: CASSLGSGGSSYNEQFF
j_call: TRBJ2-7; v_call: TRBV20-1; cdr3_aa: CSARDFLRYEQYF
j_call: TRBJ2-7; v_call: TRBV20-1; cdr3_aa: CSARPQRGWEQYF
j_call: TRBJ2-5; v_call: TRBV6-1; cdr3_aa: CASSQGAQETQYF
j_call: TRBJ2-3; v_call: TRBV29-1; cdr3_aa: CSMLGEITDTQYF
j_call: TRBJ2-7; v_call: TRBV5-1; cdr3_aa: CASSLDGTSGDEQYF
j_call: TRBJ2-1; v_call: TRBV5-1; cdr3_aa: CASRTGQGELAGGRHEQFF
j_call: TRBJ1-2; v_call: TRBV20-1; cdr3_aa: CSADETGTGYGYTF
j_call: TRBJ2-5; v_call: TRBV4-1; cdr3_aa: CASSQGARAETQYF
j_call: TRBJ2-3; v_call: TRBV7-3; cdr3_aa: CASSLSGGYTDTQYF
j_call: TRBJ2-7; v_call: TRBV5-1; cdr3_aa: CASSPGRDEQYF
j_call: TRBJ2-7; v_call: TRBV12-3/TRBV12-4; cdr3_aa: CASRKPDSYEQYF
j_call: TRBJ2-5; v_call: TRBV29-1; cdr3_aa: CSVGGQGAEETQYF
j_call: TRBJ2-3; v_call: TRBV7-8; cdr3_aa: CASSLGTDTDTQYF
j_call: TRBJ2-7; v_call: TRBV6-6; cdr3_aa: CASSPTGTNSYEQYF
j_call: TRBJ2-7; v_call: TRBV20-1; cdr3_aa: CSAIEAGAYEQYF
j_call: TRBJ1-2; v_call: TRBV20-1; cdr3_aa: CSARLPGQGLFFGYTF
j_call: TRBJ2-1; v_call: TRBV5-1; cdr3_aa: CASSLWSPWGGRNNEQSF
j_call: TRBJ2-2; v_call: TRBV20-1; cdr3_aa: CSARLTTGELIF